The TCR beta chain described here comes from a study of blood T cell repertoires in COVID-19. There are 17 residues in the CDR3. CDR1 is LGHNA, CDR2 YNFKEQ, per germline. The V end lost 1 base, the J end lost 4 bases, and 19 bases lay between the germline ends. The repertoire was sequenced with immunoSEQ multiplex PCR; TCRdb's copy has only in-frame clones and lacks some. The table has about 110,000 clones, roughly 81% seen once. The sample taken for sequencing was peripheral blood. The gene calls are TRBV4-2 and TRBJ1-1, with D possibly matching TRBD1 (6 bases). The clonotype originates from a woman aged 65 to 85 with acute or convalescent COVID-19. CDR3 sequence reads: CASSQGRGAGGSTEAFF. CDR3 nucleotides: TGTGCCAGCAGCCAAGGGCGGGGGGCTGGGGGTAGCACTGAAGCTTTCTTT.